This T cell receptor beta chain is from a study of PD-L1 blockade in urothelial cancer. Clones were sequenced by immunoSEQ multiplex PCR, and TCRdb holds only the in-frame ones, with some missing. The sample carries tens of thousands of clones, roughly 91% recorded once. V gave up 9 bases and J gave up 2 bases, with 17 bases separating them. The CDR3 consists of 15 residues. Germline CDR1 and CDR2: LNHDA and SQIVND (reference sequence). The specimen comprised PBMCs, sampled around atezolizumab (anti-PD-L1) treatment. This clonotype was obtained from a man aged 55 to 70 with urothelial cancer. The chain links TRBV19 to TRBJ1-3; TRBD1 might be the D (6 bases). The CDR3 nucleotides read TGTGCCAGCACCGCTACTGGACAGCCTGGAAACACCATATATTTT. Residues: CASTATGQPGNTIYF.